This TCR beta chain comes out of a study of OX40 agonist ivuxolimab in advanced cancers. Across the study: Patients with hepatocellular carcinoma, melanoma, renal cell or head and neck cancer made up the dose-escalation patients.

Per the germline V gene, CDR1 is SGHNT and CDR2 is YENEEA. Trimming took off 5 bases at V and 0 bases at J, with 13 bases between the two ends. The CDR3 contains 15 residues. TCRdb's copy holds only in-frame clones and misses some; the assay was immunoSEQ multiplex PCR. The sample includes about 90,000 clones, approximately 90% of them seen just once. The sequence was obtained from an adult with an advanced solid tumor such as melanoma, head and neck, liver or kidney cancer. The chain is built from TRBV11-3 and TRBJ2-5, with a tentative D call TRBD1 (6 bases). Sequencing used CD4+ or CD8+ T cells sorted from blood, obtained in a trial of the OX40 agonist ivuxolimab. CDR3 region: CASSARTGNQETQYF. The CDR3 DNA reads TGTGCCAGCAGCGCCCGAACAGGGAACCAAGAGACCCAGTACTTC.